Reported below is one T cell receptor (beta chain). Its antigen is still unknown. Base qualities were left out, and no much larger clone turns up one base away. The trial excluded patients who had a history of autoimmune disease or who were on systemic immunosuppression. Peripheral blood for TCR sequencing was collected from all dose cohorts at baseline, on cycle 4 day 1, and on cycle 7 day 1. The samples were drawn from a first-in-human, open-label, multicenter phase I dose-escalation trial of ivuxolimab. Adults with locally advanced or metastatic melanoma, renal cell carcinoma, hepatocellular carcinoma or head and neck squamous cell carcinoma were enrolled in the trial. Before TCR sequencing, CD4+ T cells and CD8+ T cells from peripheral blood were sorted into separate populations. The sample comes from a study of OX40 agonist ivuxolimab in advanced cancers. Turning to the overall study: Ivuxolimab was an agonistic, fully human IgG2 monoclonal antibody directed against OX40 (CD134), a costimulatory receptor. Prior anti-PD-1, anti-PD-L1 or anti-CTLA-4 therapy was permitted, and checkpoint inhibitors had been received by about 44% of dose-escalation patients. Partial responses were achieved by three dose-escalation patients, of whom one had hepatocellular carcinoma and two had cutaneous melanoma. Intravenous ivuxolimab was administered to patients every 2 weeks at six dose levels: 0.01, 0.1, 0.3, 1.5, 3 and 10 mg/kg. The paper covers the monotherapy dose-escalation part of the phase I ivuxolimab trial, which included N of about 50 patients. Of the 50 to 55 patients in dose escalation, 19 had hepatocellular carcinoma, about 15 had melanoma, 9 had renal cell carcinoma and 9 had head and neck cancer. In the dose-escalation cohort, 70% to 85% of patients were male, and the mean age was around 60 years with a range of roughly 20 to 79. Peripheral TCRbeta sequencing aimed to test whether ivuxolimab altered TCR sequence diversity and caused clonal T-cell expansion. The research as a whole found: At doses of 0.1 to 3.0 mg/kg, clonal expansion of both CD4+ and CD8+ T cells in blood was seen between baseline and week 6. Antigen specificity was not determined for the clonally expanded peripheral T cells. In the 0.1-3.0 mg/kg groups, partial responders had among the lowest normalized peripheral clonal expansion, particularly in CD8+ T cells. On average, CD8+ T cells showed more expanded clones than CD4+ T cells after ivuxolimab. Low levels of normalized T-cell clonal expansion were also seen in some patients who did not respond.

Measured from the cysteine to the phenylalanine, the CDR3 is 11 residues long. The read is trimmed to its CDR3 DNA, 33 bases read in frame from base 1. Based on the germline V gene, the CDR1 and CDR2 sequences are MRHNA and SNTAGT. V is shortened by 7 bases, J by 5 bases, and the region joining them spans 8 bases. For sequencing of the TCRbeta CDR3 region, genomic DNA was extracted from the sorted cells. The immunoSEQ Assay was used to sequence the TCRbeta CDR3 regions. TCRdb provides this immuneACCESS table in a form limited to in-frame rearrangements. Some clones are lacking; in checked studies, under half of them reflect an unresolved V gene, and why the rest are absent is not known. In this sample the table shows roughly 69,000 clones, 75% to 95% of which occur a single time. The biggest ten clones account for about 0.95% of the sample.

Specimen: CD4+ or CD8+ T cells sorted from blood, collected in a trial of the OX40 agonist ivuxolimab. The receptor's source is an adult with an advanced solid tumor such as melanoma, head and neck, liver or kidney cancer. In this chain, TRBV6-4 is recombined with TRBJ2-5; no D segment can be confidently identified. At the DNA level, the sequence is TGTGCCAGCACCCCGAGGGAGACCCAGTACTTC. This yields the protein CASTPRETQYF.